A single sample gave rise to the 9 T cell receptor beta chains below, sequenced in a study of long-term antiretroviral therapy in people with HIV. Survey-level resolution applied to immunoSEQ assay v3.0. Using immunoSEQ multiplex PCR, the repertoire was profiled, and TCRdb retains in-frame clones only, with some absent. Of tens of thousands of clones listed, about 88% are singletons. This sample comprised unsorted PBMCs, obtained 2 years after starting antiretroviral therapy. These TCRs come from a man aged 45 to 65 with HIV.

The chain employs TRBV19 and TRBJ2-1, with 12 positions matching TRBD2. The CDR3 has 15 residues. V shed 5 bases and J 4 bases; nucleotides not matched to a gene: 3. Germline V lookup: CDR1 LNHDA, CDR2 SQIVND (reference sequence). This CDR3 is CASSLTSGGYNEQFF. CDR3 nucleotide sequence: TGTGCCAGTAGTTTGACTAGCGGGGGATACAATGAGCAGTTCTTC.

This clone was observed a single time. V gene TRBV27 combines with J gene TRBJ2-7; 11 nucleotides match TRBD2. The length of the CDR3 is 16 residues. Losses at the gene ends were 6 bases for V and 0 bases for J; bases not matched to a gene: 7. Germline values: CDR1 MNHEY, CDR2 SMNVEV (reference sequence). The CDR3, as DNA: TGTGCCAGCAGGCTAGCGGGAGGCCCATCCTCCTACGAGCAGTACTTC. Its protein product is CASRLAGGPSSYEQYF.

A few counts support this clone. CDR3 DNA: TGTGCCACCCGTGGACCCCGAGCTGGCTACACCTTC. Translation gives CATRGPRAGYTF. The rearrangement links TRBV28 to TRBJ1-2; D call uncertain. Per the germline V gene, CDR1 is MDHEN and CDR2 is SYDVKM. V shed 10 bases and J shed 7 bases, with 16 bases lying between them. The CDR3 length is 12 residues.

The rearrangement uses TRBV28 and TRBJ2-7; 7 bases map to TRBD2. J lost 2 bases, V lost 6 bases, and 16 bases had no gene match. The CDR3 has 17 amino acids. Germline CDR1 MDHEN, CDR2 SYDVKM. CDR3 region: CASRLGGAPNTPYEQYF. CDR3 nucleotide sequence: TGTGCCAGCAGGTTGGGAGGGGCCCCCAACACCCCCTACGAGCAGTACTTC.

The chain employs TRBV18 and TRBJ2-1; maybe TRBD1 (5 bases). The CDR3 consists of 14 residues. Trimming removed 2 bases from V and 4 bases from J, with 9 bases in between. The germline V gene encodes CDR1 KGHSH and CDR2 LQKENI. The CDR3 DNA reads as TGTGCCAGCTCACCAGGGGCAGGATACAATGAGCAGTTCTTC. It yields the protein CASSPGAGYNEQFF.

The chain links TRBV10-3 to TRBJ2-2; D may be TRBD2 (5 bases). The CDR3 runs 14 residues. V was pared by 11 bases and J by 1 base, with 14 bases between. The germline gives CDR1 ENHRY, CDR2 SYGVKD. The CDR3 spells CASTTRVNTGELFF. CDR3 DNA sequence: TGTGCCTCCACTACGCGGGTGAACACCGGGGAGCTGTTTTTT.

CDR3 nucleotide sequence: TGTGCCAGCAGACAGGGAATCGCGCTTGGCTACACCTTC. Translated, it gives CASRQGIALGYTF. The V and J genes are TRBV7-3 and TRBJ1-2, with D tentatively TRBD1 (6 bases). Germline V gives CDR1 SGHTA, CDR2 FQGTGA. V shed 6 bases and J shed 7 bases, with 15 bases lying between them. The CDR3 runs to 13 residues.

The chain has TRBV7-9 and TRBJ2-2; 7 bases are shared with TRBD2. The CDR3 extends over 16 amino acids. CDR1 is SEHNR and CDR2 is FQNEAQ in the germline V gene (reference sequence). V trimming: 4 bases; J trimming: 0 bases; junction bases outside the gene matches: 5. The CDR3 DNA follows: TGTGCCAGCAGCTCCGATGCGGGAGCGAACACCGGGGAGCTGTTTTTT. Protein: CASSSDAGANTGELFF.

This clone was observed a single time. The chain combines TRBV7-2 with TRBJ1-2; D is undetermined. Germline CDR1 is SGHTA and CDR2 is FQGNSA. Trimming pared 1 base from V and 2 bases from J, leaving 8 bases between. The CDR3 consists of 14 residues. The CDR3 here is CASSLDVSNYGYTF. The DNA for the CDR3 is TGTGCCAGCAGCTTAGACGTCAGCAACTATGGCTACACCTTC.